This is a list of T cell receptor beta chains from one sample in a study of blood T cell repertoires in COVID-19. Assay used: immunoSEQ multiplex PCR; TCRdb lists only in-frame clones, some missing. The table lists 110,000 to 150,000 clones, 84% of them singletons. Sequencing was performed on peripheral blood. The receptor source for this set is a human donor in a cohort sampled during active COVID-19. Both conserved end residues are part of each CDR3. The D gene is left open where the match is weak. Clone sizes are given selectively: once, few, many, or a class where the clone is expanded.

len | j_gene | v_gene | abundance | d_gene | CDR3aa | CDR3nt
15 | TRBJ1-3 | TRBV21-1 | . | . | CASSKGGRSGNTIYF | TGTGCCAGCAGCAAAGGGGGGAGGTCTGGAAACACCATATATTTT
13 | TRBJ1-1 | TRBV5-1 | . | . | CASSAGQNTEAFF | TGCGCCAGCTCCGCTGGGCAGAACACTGAAGCTTTCTTT
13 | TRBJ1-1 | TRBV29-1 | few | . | CSVGGEGNTEAFF | TGCAGCGTTGGGGGAGAGGGGAACACTGAAGCTTTCTTT
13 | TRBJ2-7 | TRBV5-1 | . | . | CASSGTGSYEQYF | TGCGCCAGCAGCGGAACAGGTTCCTACGAGCAGTACTTC
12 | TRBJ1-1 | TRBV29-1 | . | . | CSVGAGDTEAFF | TGCAGCGTTGGGGCCGGGGACACTGAAGCTTTCTTT
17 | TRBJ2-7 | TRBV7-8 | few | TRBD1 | CASSLDAGQGANYEQYF | TGTGCCAGCAGCTTAGATGCGGGACAGGGGGCCAACTACGAGCAGTACTTC
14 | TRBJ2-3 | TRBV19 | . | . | CASSRQGNVDTQYF | TGTGCCAGTAGTCGGCAGGGGAATGTAGATACGCAGTATTTT
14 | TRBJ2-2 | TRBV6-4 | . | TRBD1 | CASSGQGHTGELFF | TGTGCCAGCAGCGGACAGGGACACACCGGGGAGCTGTTTTTT
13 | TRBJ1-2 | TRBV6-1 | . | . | CASSERGYDGYTF | TGTGCCAGCAGTGAAAGGGGGTATGATGGCTACACCTTC
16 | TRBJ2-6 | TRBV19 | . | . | CASSIGASSGANVLTF | TGTGCCAGTAGTATAGGAGCAAGCTCTGGGGCCAACGTCCTGACTTTC
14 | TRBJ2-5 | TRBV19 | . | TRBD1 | CASSTWDRRETQYF | TGTGCCAGTAGCACATGGGACAGACGGGAGACCCAGTACTTC
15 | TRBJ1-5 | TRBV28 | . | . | CASSLLGGPNQPQHF | TGTGCCAGCAGTTTATTGGGGGGTCCCAATCAGCCCCAGCATTTT
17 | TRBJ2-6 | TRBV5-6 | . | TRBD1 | CASSLARGRSGANVLTF | TGTGCCAGCAGCTTGGCCAGGGGGCGGTCTGGGGCCAACGTCCTGACTTTC
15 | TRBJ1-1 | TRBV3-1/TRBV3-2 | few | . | CASSPRRGRVAEAFF | TGTGCCAGCAGCCCGAGGAGAGGGAGGGTCGCTGAAGCTTTCTTT
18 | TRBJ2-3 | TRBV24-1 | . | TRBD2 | CATSGPGLAGGYTDTQYF | TGTGCCACCAGCGGCCCGGGACTAGCGGGGGGATACACAGATACGCAGTATTTT
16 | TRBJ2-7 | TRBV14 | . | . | CASSQGSRTRDGEQYF | TGTGCCAGCAGCCAAGGGTCAAGGACACGAGATGGCGAGCAGTACTTC
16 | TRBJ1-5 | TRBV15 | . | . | CATSLSRGAPDQPQHF | TGTGCCACCAGCCTCTCCCGTGGGGCCCCCGATCAGCCCCAGCATTTT
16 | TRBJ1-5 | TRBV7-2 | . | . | CASSLVPPGGNQPQHF | TGTGCCAGCAGCTTAGTCCCCCCGGGGGGCAATCAGCCCCAGCATTTT
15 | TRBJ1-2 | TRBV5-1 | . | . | CASSLGGGGNYGYTF | TGCGCCAGCAGCTTGGGTGGAGGCGGAAACTATGGCTACACCTTC
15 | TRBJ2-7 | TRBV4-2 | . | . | CASSSSGLGPYEQYF | TGTGCCAGCAGCTCCTCAGGTCTGGGCCCCTACGAGCAGTACTTC
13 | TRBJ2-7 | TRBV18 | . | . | CASSGRRGDEQYF | TGTGCCAGCTCAGGTCGCAGGGGCGACGAGCAGTACTTC
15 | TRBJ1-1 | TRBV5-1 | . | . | CASSLLSGADTEAFF | TGCGCCAGCAGCTTGTTATCAGGGGCTGACACTGAAGCTTTCTTT
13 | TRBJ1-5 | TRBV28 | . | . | CASSSHSEGPQHF | TGTGCCAGCAGTTCCCACAGTGAGGGCCCCCAGCATTTT
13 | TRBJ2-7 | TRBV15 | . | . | CATRLSVGHEQYF | TGTGCCACCAGGCTTTCTGTCGGTCACGAGCAGTACTTC
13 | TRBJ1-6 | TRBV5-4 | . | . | CASSPGVRSPLHF | TGTGCCAGCAGCCCAGGGGTAAGGTCACCCCTCCACTTT
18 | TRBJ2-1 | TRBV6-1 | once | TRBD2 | CASSESAPGEGSYNEQFF | TGTGCCAGCAGTGAGAGTGCTCCGGGGGAGGGCTCCTACAATGAGCAGTTCTTC
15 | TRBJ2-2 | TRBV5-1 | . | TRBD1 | CASTTGQGLSGELFF | TGCGCTAGCACCACGGGACAGGGGTTGTCCGGGGAGCTGTTTTTT
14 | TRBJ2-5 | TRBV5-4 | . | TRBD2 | CASSLVASGGAQYF | TGTGCCAGCAGCTTGGTGGCTAGCGGGGGGGCCCAGTACTTC
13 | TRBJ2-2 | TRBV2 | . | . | CASRRSGTGELFF | TGTGCCAGTAGGAGGTCAGGCACCGGGGAGCTGTTTTTT
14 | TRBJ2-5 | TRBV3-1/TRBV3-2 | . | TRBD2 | CASSHSSGGETQYF | TGTGCCAGCAGCCACAGTAGCGGGGGAGAGACCCAGTACTTC
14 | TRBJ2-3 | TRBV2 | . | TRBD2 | CASSWLAGGPPAYF | TGTGCCAGCAGTTGGCTAGCGGGGGGCCCGCCCGCGTATTTT
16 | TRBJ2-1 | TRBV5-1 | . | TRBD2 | CASSEGTSGAHAEQFF | TGCGCCAGCAGCGAGGGGACTAGCGGGGCGCACGCTGAGCAGTTCTTC
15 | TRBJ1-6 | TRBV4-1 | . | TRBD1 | CASSQAGTGSSPLHF | TGCGCCAGCAGCCAAGCCGGGACAGGTAGTTCACCCCTCCACTTT
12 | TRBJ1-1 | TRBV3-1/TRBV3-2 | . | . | CASRLGGTEAFF | TGTGCCAGCAGGCTCGGGGGGACTGAAGCTTTCTTT
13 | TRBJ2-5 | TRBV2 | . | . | CASAALRQETQYF | TGTGCCAGCGCGGCCCTGCGACAAGAGACCCAGTACTTC
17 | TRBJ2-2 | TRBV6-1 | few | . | CASSEMIASYDTGELFF | TGTGCCAGCAGTGAAATGATAGCTAGCTACGACACCGGGGAGCTGTTTTTT
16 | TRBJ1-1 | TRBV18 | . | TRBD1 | CASSLSGTGVNTEAFF | TGTGCCAGCTCACTGTCCGGGACAGGGGTGAACACTGAAGCTTTCTTT